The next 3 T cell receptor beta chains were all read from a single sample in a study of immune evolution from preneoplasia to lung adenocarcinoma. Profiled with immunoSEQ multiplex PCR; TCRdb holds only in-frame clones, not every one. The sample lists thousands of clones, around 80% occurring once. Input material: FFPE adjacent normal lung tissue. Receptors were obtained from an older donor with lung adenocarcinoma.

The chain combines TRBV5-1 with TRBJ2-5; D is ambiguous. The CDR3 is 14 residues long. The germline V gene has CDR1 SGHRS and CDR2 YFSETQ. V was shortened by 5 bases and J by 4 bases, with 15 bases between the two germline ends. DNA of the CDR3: TGCGCCAGCAGATCTGAGACGGATCTAGAGACCCAGTACTTC. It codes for CASRSETDLETQYF.

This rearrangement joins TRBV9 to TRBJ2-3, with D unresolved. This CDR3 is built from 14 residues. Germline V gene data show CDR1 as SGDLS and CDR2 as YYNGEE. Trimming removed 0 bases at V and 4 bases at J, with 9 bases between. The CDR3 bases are TGTGCCAGCAGCGTAGTAAAGTCGGCAGATACGCAGTATTTT. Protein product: CASSVVKSADTQYF.

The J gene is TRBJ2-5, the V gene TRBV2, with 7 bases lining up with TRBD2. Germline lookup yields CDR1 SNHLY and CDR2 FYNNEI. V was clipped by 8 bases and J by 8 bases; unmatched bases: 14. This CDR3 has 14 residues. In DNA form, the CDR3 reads TGTGCCAGCGATTCGGGAGGTACAGACCAAACCCAGTACTTC. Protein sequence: CASDSGGTDQTQYF. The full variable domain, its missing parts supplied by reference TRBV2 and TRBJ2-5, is EPEVTQTPSHQVTQMGQEVILRCVPISNHLYFYWYRQILGQKVEFLVSFYNNEISEKSEIFDDQFSVERPDGSNFTLKIRSTKLEDSAMYFCASDSGGTDQTQYFGPGTRLLVL.